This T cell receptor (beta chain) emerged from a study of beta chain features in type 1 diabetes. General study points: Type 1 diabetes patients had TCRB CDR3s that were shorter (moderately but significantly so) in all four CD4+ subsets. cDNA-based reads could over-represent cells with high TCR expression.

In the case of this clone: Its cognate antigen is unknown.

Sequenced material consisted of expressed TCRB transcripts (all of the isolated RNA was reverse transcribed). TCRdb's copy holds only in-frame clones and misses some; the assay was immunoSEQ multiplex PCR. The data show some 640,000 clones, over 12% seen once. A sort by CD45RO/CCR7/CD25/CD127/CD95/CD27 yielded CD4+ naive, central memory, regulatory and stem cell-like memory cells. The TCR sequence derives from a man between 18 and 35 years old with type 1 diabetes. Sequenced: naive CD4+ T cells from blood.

The CDR3 sequence is CASSPRSGPTGTEAFF. The CDR3 DNA sequence: TGTGCCAGCTCACCACGGTCAGGTCCCACCGGCACTGAAGCTTTCTTT. V is TRBV18 and J is TRBJ1-1, with no clear D. V lost 1 base and J 4 bases, leaving 16 bases between the germline ends. The CDR3 consists of 16 residues. From germline, CDR1 is KGHSH and CDR2 LQKENI.